This TCR beta chain was retrieved from a study of regulatory T cells in long-lasting Graves disease. Between the trimmed V and J ends, which lost 6 bases and 1 base, there was a span of 18 bases. The CDR3 spans 16 residues. HTBI primers from iRepertoire and Arm-PCR of CDR3 regions yielded the TCR beta libraries. TCRdb re-derived calls from the multiplex PCR reads in MiXCR, one entry per CDR3 protein. This sample carries about 620,000 distinct CDR3 sequences, 15% to 20% of them seen once, and the ten largest clones take around 19%. Time point here: newly diagnosed GD, antithyroid drugs for less than 3 months. Generation of the TCR library employed RNA extracted from PBMCs. The sample was also linked to a second study, of T cells in Graves' hyperthyroidism and ophthalmopathy.

The sample was peripheral blood mononuclear cells (PBMCs), taken at new diagnosis, from a patient treated with antithyroid drugs. The TCR originated in a woman in her twenties or thirties with Graves disease. This rearrangement joins TRBV12-3 or TRBV12-4 to TRBJ1-1, with TRBD1 as a possible D gene (6 bases). The CDR3 bases are TGTGCCAGCAGCCGATATATGACAGGAGGGAACACTGAAGCTTTCTTT. Translated: CASSRYMTGGNTEAFF.